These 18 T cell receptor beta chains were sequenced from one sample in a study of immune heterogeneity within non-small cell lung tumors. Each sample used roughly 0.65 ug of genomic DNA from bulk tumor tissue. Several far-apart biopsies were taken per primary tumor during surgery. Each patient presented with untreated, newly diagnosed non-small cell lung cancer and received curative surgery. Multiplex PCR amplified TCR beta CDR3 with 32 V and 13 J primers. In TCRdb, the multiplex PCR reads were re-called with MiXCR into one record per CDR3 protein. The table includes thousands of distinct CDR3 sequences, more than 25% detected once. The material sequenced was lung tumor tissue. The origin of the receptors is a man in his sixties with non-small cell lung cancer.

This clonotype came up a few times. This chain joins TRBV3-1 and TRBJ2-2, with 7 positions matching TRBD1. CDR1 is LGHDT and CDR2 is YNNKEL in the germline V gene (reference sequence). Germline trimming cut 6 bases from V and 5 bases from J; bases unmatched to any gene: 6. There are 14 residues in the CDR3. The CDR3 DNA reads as TGTGCCAGCAGGGAGAAACAGGGGACCGGGGAGCTGTTTTTT. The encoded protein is CASREKQGTGELFF.

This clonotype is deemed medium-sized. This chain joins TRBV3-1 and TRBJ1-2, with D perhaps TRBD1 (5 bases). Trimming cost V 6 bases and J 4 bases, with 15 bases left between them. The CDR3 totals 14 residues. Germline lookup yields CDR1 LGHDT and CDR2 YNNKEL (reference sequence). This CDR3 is CASRIGAPGYGYTF. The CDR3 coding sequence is TGTGCCAGCAGGATCGGGGCCCCTGGCTATGGCTACACCTTC.

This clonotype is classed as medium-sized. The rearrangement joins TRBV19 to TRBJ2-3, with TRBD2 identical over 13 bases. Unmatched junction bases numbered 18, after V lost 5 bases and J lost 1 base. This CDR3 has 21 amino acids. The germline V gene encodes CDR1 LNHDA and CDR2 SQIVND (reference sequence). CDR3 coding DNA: TGTGCCAGTAGTTCCAGGCCCCGGACTAGCGGGAGTTATCAGGGCACAGATACGCAGTATTTT. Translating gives CASSSRPRTSGSYQGTDTQYF.

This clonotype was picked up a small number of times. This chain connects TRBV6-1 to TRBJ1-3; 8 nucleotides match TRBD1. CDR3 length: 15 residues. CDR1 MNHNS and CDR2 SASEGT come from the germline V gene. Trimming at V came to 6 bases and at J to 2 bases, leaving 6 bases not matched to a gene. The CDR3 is CASRPDRVPGNTIYF. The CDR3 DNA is TGTGCCAGCAGACCGGACAGGGTCCCTGGAAACACCATATATTTT.

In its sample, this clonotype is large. The CDR3 loop reads CASTGHSGSFSYEQYF. In nucleotides, the CDR3 is TGTGCCAGCACCGGACATAGCGGATCTTTCTCCTACGAGCAGTACTTC. The chain recombines TRBV13 with TRBJ2-7; the D gene is possibly TRBD2 (6 bases). The V gene lost 7 bases and the J gene lost 0 bases, with 19 bases spanning the gap. This CDR3 region has 16 residues. The germline V gene encodes CDR1 PRHDT and CDR2 FYEKMQ (reference sequence).

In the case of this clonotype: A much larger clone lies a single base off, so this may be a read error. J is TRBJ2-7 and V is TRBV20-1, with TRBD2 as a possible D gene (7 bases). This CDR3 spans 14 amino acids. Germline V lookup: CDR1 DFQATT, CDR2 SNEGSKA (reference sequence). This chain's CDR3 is CSAIRGRGAGEQYF. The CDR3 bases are TGCAGCGCAATACGGGGACGGGGGGCAGGCGAGCAGTACTTC.

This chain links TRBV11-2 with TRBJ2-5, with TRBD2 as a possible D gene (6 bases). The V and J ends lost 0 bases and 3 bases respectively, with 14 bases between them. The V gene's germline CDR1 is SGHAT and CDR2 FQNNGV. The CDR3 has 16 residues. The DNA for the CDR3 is TGTGCCAGCAGCTTAGAAATTCAGGGAGGAAAAGAGACCCAGTACTTC. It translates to CASSLEIQGGKETQYF.

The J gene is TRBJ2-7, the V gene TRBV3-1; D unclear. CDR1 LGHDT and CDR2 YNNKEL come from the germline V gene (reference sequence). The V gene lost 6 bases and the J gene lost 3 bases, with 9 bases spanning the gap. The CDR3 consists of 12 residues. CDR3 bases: TGTGCCAGCAGGGGGTATCGCTACGAGCAGTACTTC. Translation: CASRGYRYEQYF.

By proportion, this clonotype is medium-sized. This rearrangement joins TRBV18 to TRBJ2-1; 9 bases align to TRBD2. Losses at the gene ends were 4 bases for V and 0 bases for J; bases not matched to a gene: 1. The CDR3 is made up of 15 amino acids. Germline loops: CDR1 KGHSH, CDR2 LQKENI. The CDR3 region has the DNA TGTGCCAGCTCACTTAGCGGGAGCTCCTACAATGAGCAGTTCTTC. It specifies CASSLSGSSYNEQFF.

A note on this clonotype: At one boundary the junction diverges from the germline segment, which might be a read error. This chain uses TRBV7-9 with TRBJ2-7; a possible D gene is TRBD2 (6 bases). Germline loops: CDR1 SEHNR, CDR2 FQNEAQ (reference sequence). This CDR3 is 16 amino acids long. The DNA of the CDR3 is TGTGACAGCAGCTTAGCCCAGGCGGGGTCCACAATGGAGCAGTACTTC. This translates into CDSSLAQAGSTMEQYF.

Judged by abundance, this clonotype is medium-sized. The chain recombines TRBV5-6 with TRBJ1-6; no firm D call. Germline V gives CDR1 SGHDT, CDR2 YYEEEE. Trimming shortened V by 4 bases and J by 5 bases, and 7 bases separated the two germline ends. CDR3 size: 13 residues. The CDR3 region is CASSPGDNSPLHF. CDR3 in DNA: TGTGCCAGCAGCCCCGGGGATAATTCACCCCTCCACTTT.

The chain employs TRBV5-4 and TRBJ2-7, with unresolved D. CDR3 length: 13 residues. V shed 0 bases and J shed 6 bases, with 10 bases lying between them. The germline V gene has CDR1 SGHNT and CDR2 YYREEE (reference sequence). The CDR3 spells CASSLGAQAEQYF. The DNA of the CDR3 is TGTGCCAGCAGCTTGGGGGCCCAGGCCGAGCAGTACTTC.

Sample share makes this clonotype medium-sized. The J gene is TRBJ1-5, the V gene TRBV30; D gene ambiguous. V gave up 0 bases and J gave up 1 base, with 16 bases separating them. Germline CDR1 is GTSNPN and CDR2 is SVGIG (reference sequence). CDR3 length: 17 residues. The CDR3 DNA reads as TGTGCCTGGAGTGTAAGTCTAGGGATTTCGAGCAATCAGCCCCAGCATTTT. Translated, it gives CAWSVSLGISSNQPQHF.

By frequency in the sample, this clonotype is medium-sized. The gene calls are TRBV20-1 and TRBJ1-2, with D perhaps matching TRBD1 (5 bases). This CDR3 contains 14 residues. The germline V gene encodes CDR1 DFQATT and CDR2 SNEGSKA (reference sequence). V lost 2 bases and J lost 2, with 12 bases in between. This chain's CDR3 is CSARSHGGNYGYTF. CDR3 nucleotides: TGCAGTGCTAGATCCCATGGGGGGAACTATGGCTACACCTTC.

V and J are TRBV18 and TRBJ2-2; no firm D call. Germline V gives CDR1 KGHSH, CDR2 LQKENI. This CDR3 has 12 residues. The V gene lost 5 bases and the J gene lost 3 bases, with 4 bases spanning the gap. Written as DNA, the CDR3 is TGTGCCAGCTCAGCCGACACCGGGGAGCTGTTTTTT. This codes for CASSADTGELFF.

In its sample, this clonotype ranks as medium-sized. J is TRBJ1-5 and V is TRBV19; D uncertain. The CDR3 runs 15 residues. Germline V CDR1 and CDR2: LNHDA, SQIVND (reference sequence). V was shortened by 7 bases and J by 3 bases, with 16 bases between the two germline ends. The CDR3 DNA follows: TGTGCCAGTAAGGTTGCTTTAGATGACAATCAGCCCCAGCATTTT. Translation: CASKVALDDNQPQHF.

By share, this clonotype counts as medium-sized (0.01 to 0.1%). The CDR3 nucleotides are TGTGCCATCAGTGAGTTCGGACAAGCGAGCAATCAGCCCCAGCATTTT. Protein: CAISEFGQASNQPQHF. V gene TRBV10-3 combines with J gene TRBJ1-5; maybe TRBD1 (5 bases). Germline CDR1 reads ENHRY; CDR2 reads SYGVKD. V lost 1 base and J lost 1, with 11 bases in between. This CDR3 is built from 16 residues.

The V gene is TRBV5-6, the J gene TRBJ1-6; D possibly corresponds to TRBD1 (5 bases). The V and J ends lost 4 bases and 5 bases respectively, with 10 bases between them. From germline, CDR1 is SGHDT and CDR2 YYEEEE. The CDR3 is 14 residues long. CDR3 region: CASSPGRNNSPLHF. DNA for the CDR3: TGTGCCAGCAGCCCGGGACGGAATAATTCACCCCTCCACTTT.